The rows below give T cell receptor beta chains drawn from one sample of a study of cytomegalovirus exposure and HLA in healthy donors. Clones were read by immunoSEQ multiplex PCR, and TCRdb kept only the in-frame ones, dropping some. Of 85,000 to 100,000 clones listed, around 90% are singletons. Sequenced material: PBMCs. These receptors all stem from a man aged 18 to 35 in good health and CMV-seronegative. Each CDR3 is given with its conserved first and last residue. A D gene is named only where the DNA matches it firmly. Not all rows give a size; the values are once, few, many and, for expanded clones, a class.

>few|TRBD1|TRBJ1-6|TRBV28
TGTGCCAGCAGTTTCGGGACAGCAAATTCACCCCTCCACTTT
CASSFGTANSPLHF
>NA|NA|TRBJ2-6|TRBV28
TGTGCCAGCAGTAAAATGGGGCCGAGCTCTGGGGCCAACGTCCTGACTTTC
CASSKMGPSSGANVLTF
>NA|TRBD1|TRBJ2-7|TRBV19
TGTGCCAGTAGTCCTTCCGGGACAGTCAAAACCTACGAGCAGTACTTC
CASSPSGTVKTYEQYF
>NA|NA|TRBJ2-7|TRBV7-6
TGTGCCAGCAGCCCAGCCGGGACTGCAGGGTACGAGCAGTACTTC
CASSPAGTAGYEQYF
>NA|TRBD1|TRBJ2-1|TRBV5-4
TGTGCCAGCCAAATAGGGGGCCGTTTCAATGAGCAGTTCTTC
CASQIGGRFNEQFF
>NA|NA|TRBJ1-1|TRBV7-3
TGTGCCAGCAGCTTAAGGGCGAACACTGAAGCTTTCTTT
CASSLRANTEAFF
>NA|NA|TRBJ2-7|TRBV5-4
TGTGCCAGCAGCTTTGGTACGGGCTCCTACGAGCAGTACTTC
CASSFGTGSYEQYF
>NA|TRBD1|TRBJ1-3|TRBV4-3
TGCGCCAGCAGCCAGAATACAGGGGTTGGAAACACCATATATTTT
CASSQNTGVGNTIYF
>NA|NA|TRBJ1-5|TRBV7-9
TGTGCCAGCAGCTTACAGGGTCAGCCCCAGCATTTT
CASSLQGQPQHF
>once|TRBD1|TRBJ2-1|TRBV28
TGTGCCAGCAGTTTCTCCGGGACAGGGTCGGATGAGCAGTTCTTC
CASSFSGTGSDEQFF
>NA|NA|TRBJ2-7|TRBV12-2
TGTGCAAGTCGCCTAACGACTAGCGGGAAAGAAGAGCAGTACTTC
CASRLTTSGKEEQYF
>NA|NA|TRBJ2-7|TRBV4-1
TGCGCCAGCAGCCAAGGGGGAGTAAGCTCCTACGAGCAGTACTTC
CASSQGGVSSYEQYF
>once|NA|TRBJ2-7|TRBV30
TGTGCCTGGAGCCCAGGGACCTACGAGCAGTACTTC
CAWSPGTYEQYF
>NA|NA|TRBJ1-1|TRBV7-2
TGTGCCAGCTTTATACAGGCCTCGAACACTGAAGCTTTCTTT
CASFIQASNTEAFF
>NA|NA|TRBJ2-2|TRBV2
TGTGCCAGCAGTCCGAGGCGGGGGGAGCTGTTTTTT
CASSPRRGELFF
>once|TRBD1|TRBJ1-2|TRBV9
TGTGCCAGCAGCGGGGGACAGGGGGCCGTGGCGGGGGGCTACACCTTC
CASSGGQGAVAGGYTF
>NA|NA|TRBJ2-3|TRBV5-5
TGTGCCAGCAGCTTCAGTTCCTCCACAGATACGCAGTATTTT
CASSFSSSTDTQYF
>NA|NA|TRBJ2-5|TRBV6-5
TGTGCCAGCAGCCCCGGTGGGAGTAGAGAGACCCAGTACTTC
CASSPGGSRETQYF
>NA|TRBD1|TRBJ2-6|TRBV5-4
TGTGCCAGCAGCCCGAAAACAGGGGGCCCCTCTGGGGCCAACGTCCTGACTTTC
CASSPKTGGPSGANVLTF
>once|TRBD1|TRBJ2-1|TRBV11-2
TGTGCCAGCAGCCGTAGCACCGGGACAGGGGTCAATGAGCAGTTCTTC
CASSRSTGTGVNEQFF